The rows below give T cell receptor beta chains drawn from one sample of a study of metastatic and nonmetastatic thyroid tumors. Using MiXCR, TCRdb re-called clones from the PCR reads. The repertoire has approximately 35,000 clones, 10% to 11% of them found once; the top ten carry approximately 16%. Sequencing used blood. The receptors stem from a female donor with papillary thyroid cancer or a benign thyroid nodule (not recorded which). Some clones in this sample may be carry-over from other donors' samples. Each CDR3 is given with its conserved first and last residue. The order of the fields is J gene, clone size, D gene, V gene, CDR3 protein, CDR3 DNA. D genes are given only for firm matches. Expanded clones get a size class; other rows say once, few or many, or leave the size out.

TRBJ1-1 | many | . | TRBV12-3/TRBV12-4 | CASSLHSVQGEAEAFF | TGTGCCAGCAGTTTACATTCAGTCCAGGGCGAGGCGGAAGCTTTCTTT
TRBJ2-6 | many | . | TRBV5-1 | CASSFWSGSGANVLTF | TGCGCCAGCAGCTTTTGGTCCGGCTCTGGGGCCAACGTCCTGACTTTC
TRBJ2-1 | many | TRBD1 | TRBV18 | CASSLEQGAEGEQFF | TGTGCCAGCTCACTTGAGCAGGGGGCCGAGGGTGAGCAGTTCTTC
TRBJ2-1 | many | TRBD1 | TRBV6-4 | CASSAGQGRWDEQFF | TGTGCCAGCAGCGCCGGACAGGGCCGTTGGGATGAGCAGTTCTTC
TRBJ1-2 | . | . | TRBV12-3/TRBV12-4 | CASSLATNYGYTF | TGTGCCAGCAGTTTAGCAACTAACTATGGCTACACCTTC
TRBJ1-6 | many | . | TRBV30 | CAWSGDPAAIRSPLHF | TGTGCCTGGAGTGGAGACCCCGCGGCTATAAGATCACCCCTCCACTTT
TRBJ2-5 | . | . | TRBV5-1 | CASSIAGTRGYTPQYF | TGCGCCAGCAGCATCGCCGGGACTCGCGGGTATACGCCCCAGTACTTC
TRBJ1-6 | . | . | TRBV12-3/TRBV12-4 | CASSLWDSPLHF | TGTGCCAGCAGTTTGTGGGATTCACCCCTCCACTTT
TRBJ1-3 | many | TRBD1 | TRBV30 | CAWGQGYTIYF | TGTGCCTGGGGACAGGGTTACACCATATATTTT
TRBJ2-1 | many | TRBD2 | TRBV11-3 | CASSWGTNPYNEQFF | TGTGCCAGCAGCTGGGGGACTAATCCCTACAATGAGCAGTTCTTC
TRBJ1-5 | many | . | TRBV28 | CASSFGGYNQPQHF | TGTGCCAGCAGTTTTGGAGGCTACAATCAGCCCCAGCATTTT
TRBJ2-1 | few | . | TRBV6-1 | CASSRLGEDEQFF | TGTGCCAGCAGTCGGCTCGGGGAGGATGAGCAGTTCTTC
TRBJ2-7 | many | TRBD2 | TRBV7-6 | CASSLASGNEQYF | TGTGCCAGCAGCTTAGCCAGCGGGAATGAGCAGTACTTC
TRBJ2-1 | many | . | TRBV29-1 | CSAIGGPYNEQFF | TGCAGCGCCATAGGGGGGCCCTACAATGAGCAGTTCTTC
TRBJ2-5 | many | TRBD2 | TRBV5-6 | CASSLGEGKTQYF | TGTGCCAGCAGCTTGGGGGAGGGGAAGACCCAGTACTTC
TRBJ1-2 | many | . | TRBV28 | CASSPVVGLANYGYTF | TGTGCCAGCAGCCCGGTAGTTGGCTTAGCTAACTATGGCTACACCTTC
TRBJ1-5 | many | . | TRBV2 | CASRTGFSNQPQHF | TGTGCCAGCAGAACAGGGTTTAGCAATCAGCCCCAGCATTTT
TRBJ1-1 | many | . | TRBV20-1 | CSAEQGGEDTEAFF | TGCAGTGCCGAACAGGGTGGGGAGGACACTGAAGCTTTCTTT
TRBJ2-1 | many | . | TRBV7-8 | CASSLHGASRRDEQFF | TGTGCCAGCAGCTTACACGGCGCCAGCCGGAGGGATGAGCAGTTCTTC
TRBJ2-3 | many | TRBD2 | TRBV10-3 | CAITSGGTDTQYF | TGTGCCATCACATCGGGAGGAACGGATACGCAGTATTTT
TRBJ2-7 | many | TRBD1 | TRBV5-1 | CASSSSFGTGDEQYF | TGCGCCAGCAGCTCGTCGTTCGGGACAGGGGACGAGCAGTACTTC
TRBJ2-5 | few | . | TRBV5-4 | CASSQTYRVEETQYF | TGTGCCAGCAGCCAGACCTACAGGGTCGAAGAGACCCAGTACTTC
TRBJ2-3 | many | . | TRBV30 | CAWEKPGIPSTDTQYF | TGTGCCTGGGAGAAACCGGGCATCCCTAGCACAGATACGCAGTATTTT
TRBJ2-3 | few | TRBD1 | TRBV20-1 | CSANGQASTDTQYF | TGCAGTGCTAACGGACAGGCCAGCACAGATACGCAGTATTTT
TRBJ1-5 | many | . | TRBV7-2 | CASSLSGLGNQPQHF | TGTGCCAGCAGCTTATCAGGGTTGGGCAATCAGCCCCAGCATTTT
TRBJ2-5 | many | . | TRBV10-3 | CAISEYREETQYF | TGTGCCATCAGTGAATACAGGGAAGAGACCCAGTACTTC
TRBJ1-5 | . | . | TRBV7-7 | CASILTPGGSGQPQHF | TGTGCTAGCATCTTGACCCCCGGTGGGTCGGGGCAGCCCCAGCATTTT
TRBJ2-7 | many | TRBD1 | TRBV6-5 | CASSYSGTGGSYEQYF | TGTGCCAGCAGTTACTCGGGGACAGGGGGCTCCTACGAGCAGTACTTC
TRBJ2-2 | few | . | TRBV28 | CASSFLKGGTGELFF | TGTGCCAGCAGTTTTCTTAAGGGGGGCACCGGGGAGCTGTTTTTT
TRBJ2-5 | once | . | TRBV3-1 | CASSQTRMETQYF | TGTGCCAGCAGCCAGACAAGGATGGAGACCCAGTACTTC
TRBJ1-4 | many | TRBD1 | TRBV11-3 | CASSPGQAFNEKLFF | TGTGCCAGCAGCCCCGGACAGGCCTTCAATGAAAAACTGTTTTTT
TRBJ2-1 | many | TRBD2 | TRBV13 | CASSLPLAGVTGEQFF | TGTGCCAGCAGCCTCCCACTAGCGGGAGTTACGGGTGAGCAGTTCTTC
TRBJ1-1 | many | TRBD1 | TRBV4-1 | CASSQVTGITEAFF | TGCGCCAGCAGCCAAGTGACAGGGATCACTGAAGCTTTCTTT
TRBJ1-5 | many | . | TRBV6-1 | CASRPRGGSNQPQHF | TGTGCCAGCAGGCCGAGGGGGGGTAGCAATCAGCCCCAGCATTTT
TRBJ2-5 | many | TRBD1 | TRBV9 | CASSLRDRGPVETQYF | TGTGCCAGCAGCCTCCGGGACAGGGGCCCGGTGGAGACCCAGTACTTC
TRBJ1-4 | many | . | TRBV3-1 | CASSQLEGLTNEKLFF | TGTGCCAGCAGCCAGCTGGAGGGTCTCACTAATGAAAAACTGTTTTTT
TRBJ1-5 | . | . | TRBV2 | CASRRGGRTLDQPQHF | TGTGCCAGCAGGAGGGGGGGACGGACTCTAGATCAGCCCCAGCATTTT
TRBJ1-2 | . | . | TRBV20-1 | CSASVVPVNYDYTF | TGCAGTGCTAGCGTGGTTCCCGTTAACTATGACTACACCTTC
TRBJ2-3 | . | . | TRBV5-1 | CASRAGQRTDTQYF | TGCGCCAGCAGGGCGGGACAGCGCACAGATACGCAGTATTTT
TRBJ2-3 | many | TRBD2 | TRBV12-3/TRBV12-4 | CASSPGLAGGTDTQYF | TGTGCCAGCAGTCCAGGACTAGCGGGGGGCACAGATACGCAGTATTTT
TRBJ1-5 | many | . | TRBV7-2 | CASTLDGSNQPQHF | TGTGCCAGCACCCTGGACGGTAGCAATCAGCCCCAGCATTTT
TRBJ2-3 | . | . | TRBV7-2 | CASSLATSSTDTQYF | TGTGCCAGCAGCTTAGCCACTAGCAGCACAGATACGCAGTATTTT
TRBJ1-5 | many | TRBD1 | TRBV28 | CASRTRDRGSQPQHF | TGTGCCAGCAGAACCCGGGACAGGGGAAGTCAGCCCCAGCATTTT
TRBJ2-3 | many | . | TRBV30 | CACLPPPGTDTQYF | TGTGCCTGCCTACCACCCCCCGGCACAGATACGCAGTATTTT
TRBJ1-2 | many | . | TRBV5-1 | CASSLEQGGYGYTF | TGCGCCAGCAGCTTGGAGCAGGGCGGCTATGGCTACACCTTC